Shown below are 5 T cell receptor beta chains from a single sample sequenced in a study of blood T cell repertoires in COVID-19. Clones were sequenced by immunoSEQ multiplex PCR, and TCRdb holds only the in-frame ones, with some missing. This sample carries around 300,000 clones, approximately 90% of them seen once, and the ten largest clones take about 3%. The sequenced sample consisted of peripheral blood. The receptor source for this set is a woman between 25 and 40 years old with active or convalescent COVID-19.

The rearrangement links TRBV10-3 to TRBJ1-1, with D possibly TRBD1 on 5 matching bases. From germline, CDR1 is ENHRY and CDR2 SYGVKD. This CDR3 spans 15 amino acids. V dropped 8 bases and J dropped 2 bases, with 18 bases sitting between them. CDR3 DNA sequence: TGTGCCATCTCCAATGGGGCGGCCTCTAACACTGAAGCTTTCTTT. Residues: CAISNGAASNTEAFF.

The chain is built from TRBV12-5 and TRBJ2-2; D might be TRBD2 (6 bases). The CDR3 runs 15 residues. CDR1 LGHNT and CDR2 FRNRAP come from the germline V gene. Trimming cost V 5 bases and J 4 bases, with 14 bases left between them. The CDR3 sequence: CASGPSRGGTGELFF. The DNA of the CDR3 is TGTGCTAGTGGTCCCTCCCGGGGAGGCACCGGGGAGCTGTTTTTT.

The V and J genes are TRBV15 and TRBJ2-7; D remains unclear. Germline V gene lookup returns CDR1 LNHNV and CDR2 YYDKDF (reference sequence). The V and J ends lost 0 bases and 5 bases respectively, with 14 bases between them. The CDR3 contains 15 residues. Written as DNA, the CDR3 is TGTGCCACCAGCAGAGATCGCGTGGTTGAGGACGAGCAGTACTTC. Its protein product is CATSRDRVVEDEQYF.

V gene TRBV19 combines with J gene TRBJ1-1; no firm D call. Looked up from germline, CDR1 is LNHDA and CDR2 is SQIVND (reference sequence). The V end lost 1 base, the J end lost 5 bases, and 8 bases lay between the germline ends. The CDR3 contains 13 residues. The CDR3 nucleotides are TGTGCCAGTAGTATAGCCGTGCGGACTGAAGCTTTCTTT. It codes for CASSIAVRTEAFF.

The rearrangement uses TRBV28 and TRBJ1-4; the D gene is possibly TRBD1 (5 bases). The V gene lost 5 bases and the J gene lost 3 bases, with 19 bases spanning the gap. The germline V gene has CDR1 MDHEN and CDR2 SYDVKM. The CDR3 is made up of 17 amino acids. The CDR3 DNA reads as TGTGCCAGCAGTACTCGCCACCGGGGGGTCCCTAATGAAAAACTGTTTTTT. This codes for CASSTRHRGVPNEKLFF.